Listed below are T cell receptor beta chains from one sample, sequenced in a study of early T cells in non-severe SARS-CoV-2 infection. A single record per CDR3 protein comes from TCRdb applying MiXCR to the 5' RACE reads. The data contain approximately 70,000 distinct CDR3 sequences, over 9.5% of them singletons. The sequenced sample was whole blood, obtained at baseline. Receptor source: an adult who was a healthcare worker with PCR-confirmed SARS-CoV-2 infection or an uninfected control (not recorded which). CDR3s include the opening cysteine and the closing phenylalanine or tryptophan. A D gene is named only where the DNA matches it firmly. The listing skips clone size in some rows; elsewhere it reads once, few, many or a size class.

V gene	clone size	J gene	D gene	CDR3 DNA	CDR3 protein
TRBV21-1	many	TRBJ2-7	-	TGTGCCAGCAGCAAAGGCGCTTACTCCTACGAGCAGTACTTC	CASSKGAYSYEQYF
TRBV6-5	many	TRBJ1-5	-	TGTGCCACCCGACCGGGACACCTGGCCCAGCCCCAGCATTTT	CATRPGHLAQPQHF
TRBV4-1	-	TRBJ2-1	TRBD1	TGCGCCAGCAGCCAAGTCAGGGGGAGCTCCTACAATGAGCAGTTCTTC	CASSQVRGSSYNEQFF
TRBV20-1	-	TRBJ2-5	TRBD1	TGCAGTGCTAGAGATGTCAGGGGGCAAGAGACCCAGTACTTC	CSARDVRGQETQYF
TRBV18	-	TRBJ1-3	-	TGTGCCAGCTCACCATCGCAGGGGCTACCTGGAAACACCATATATTTT	CASSPSQGLPGNTIYF
TRBV7-2	-	TRBJ1-2	-	TGTGCCAGCAGCTCGGGGCCTTTTAACTATGGCTACACCTTC	CASSSGPFNYGYTF
TRBV20-1	-	TRBJ2-5	TRBD2	TGCAGTGCTCGTAGCGGGCAGAGCCAAGAGACCCAGTACTTC	CSARSGQSQETQYF
TRBV11-3	few	TRBJ2-5	TRBD2	TGTGCCAGCAGCTTAGGAGGGACTAGCGGAGAGACCCAGTACTTC	CASSLGGTSGETQYF
TRBV14	-	TRBJ1-1	-	TGTGCCAGCAGCCAAGTTGGGGTGGTGACGACTGAAGCTTTCTTT	CASSQVGVVTTEAFF
TRBV28	few	TRBJ1-2	-	TGTGCCAGCAGTCTACACGTACTGGCAGGGGCCTACACCTTC	CASSLHVLAGAYTF
TRBV4-3	many	TRBJ2-3	-	TGCGCCAGCAGCCAAGAAGCGGGCCGTCGCGATACGCAGTATTTT	CASSQEAGRRDTQYF
TRBV12-3/TRBV12-4	-	TRBJ2-5	TRBD2	TGTGCCAGCAGGACTAGCGGGAGGTTCTTTGAGACCCAGTACTTC	CASRTSGRFFETQYF
TRBV18	few	TRBJ2-5	-	TGTGCCAGCTCACCACTCAGACAAGAGACCCAGTACTTC	CASSPLRQETQYF
TRBV2	-	TRBJ2-7	TRBD2	TGTGCCAGCAGTGCCGGGAGGTACGAGCAGTACTTC	CASSAGRYEQYF
TRBV5-1	-	TRBJ2-7	TRBD1	TGCGCCAGCGCCGGAGGGACAGGCCCTTCCTACGAGCAGTACTTC	CASAGGTGPSYEQYF